This T cell receptor beta chain is drawn from a study of OX40 agonist ivuxolimab in advanced cancers. Here immunoSEQ multiplex PCR was the method, and the copy in TCRdb shows in-frame clones only, minus some. Of about 17,000 clones listed, roughly four fifths are singletons. CDR3 length equals 15 residues. Germline assignment: CDR1 KGHSH and CDR2 LQKENI. Trimming took off 7 bases at V and 0 bases at J, with 13 bases between the two ends. This clone has a single count. What it binds is unknown. Study results and caveats: Clonal expansion among partial responders at 0.1-3.0 mg/kg ranked near the lowest.

On cycle 4 day 1 and cycle 7 day 1, as well as at baseline, blood was sampled. The chain is built from TRBV18 and TRBJ2-1; D remains ambiguous. The TCR was taken from an adult with an advanced solid tumor such as melanoma, head and neck, liver or kidney cancer. Material: CD4+ or CD8+ T cells sorted from blood, obtained in a trial of the OX40 agonist ivuxolimab. The CDR3 DNA sequence: TGTGCCAGCTTCCCCGCCCAGAGCTCCTACAATGAGCAGTTCTTC. Its protein is CASFPAQSSYNEQFF.